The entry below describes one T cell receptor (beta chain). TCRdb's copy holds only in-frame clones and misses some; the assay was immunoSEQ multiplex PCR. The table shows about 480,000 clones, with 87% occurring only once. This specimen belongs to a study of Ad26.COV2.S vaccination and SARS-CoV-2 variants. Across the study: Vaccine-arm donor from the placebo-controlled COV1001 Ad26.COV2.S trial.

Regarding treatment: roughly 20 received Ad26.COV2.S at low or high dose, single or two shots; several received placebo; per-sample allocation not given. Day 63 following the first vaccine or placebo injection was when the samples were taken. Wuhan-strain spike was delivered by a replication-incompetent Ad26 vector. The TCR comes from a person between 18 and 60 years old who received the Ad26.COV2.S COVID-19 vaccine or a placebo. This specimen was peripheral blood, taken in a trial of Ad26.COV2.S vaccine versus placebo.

CDR3 DNA sequence: TGTGCCAGCAGCGAACTGGGGGGCCGGGACACCGGGGAGCTGTTTTTT. Translated: CASSELGGRDTGELFF. The chain combines TRBV5-6 with TRBJ2-2; the D gene could be TRBD1 or TRBD2 (6 bases each). V lost 4 bases and J lost 3, with 16 bases in between. This CDR3 contains 16 residues. Germline V gene data show CDR1 as SGHDT and CDR2 as YYEEEE.